This is a list of T cell receptor beta chains from one sample in a study of blood T cells in healthy people across ages. TCRdb recomputed calls from the 5' RACE reads with MiXCR, one row per CDR3 protein. The sample has 1.2 million to 1.5 million distinct CDR3 sequences, around 39% seen once. The sequenced sample consisted of blood. Receptor source: a woman aged 18-35 years in good health. CDR3s include the opening cysteine and the closing phenylalanine or tryptophan. Fields, in order: V gene, J gene, D gene, clone size, CDR3 DNA, CDR3 protein. The D gene is left open where the match is weak. Where a row states a size, it is once, few, many or the class of an expanded clone; other rows omit it.

v_gene: TRBV7-9
j_gene: TRBJ2-5
d_gene: TRBD2
abundance: few
CDR3nt: TGTGCCAGCAGCTTAGTCCCGAGCGGGGAAGGGGAGACCCAGTACTTC
CDR3aa: CASSLVPSGEGETQYF

v_gene: TRBV10-2
j_gene: TRBJ2-4
d_gene: -
abundance: -
CDR3nt: TGCGCCAGCAGTGATCTTCTAGCCAAAAACATTCAGTACTTC
CDR3aa: CASSDLLAKNIQYF

v_gene: TRBV6-2/TRBV6-3
j_gene: TRBJ2-1
d_gene: TRBD2
abundance: many
CDR3nt: TGCGCCAGCAGCCCAGGGACTAGCGGGATGGGCAATGAGCAGTTCTTC
CDR3aa: CASSPGTSGMGNEQFF

v_gene: TRBV2
j_gene: TRBJ2-7
d_gene: -
abundance: few
CDR3nt: TGTGCCAGCAGTGAAATGGAAGGGCCCGAGCAGTACTTC
CDR3aa: CASSEMEGPEQYF

v_gene: TRBV6-1
j_gene: TRBJ2-3
d_gene: TRBD1
abundance: few
CDR3nt: TGTGCCAGCAGTGAAGAAAGGAAGGGGGCTCGGAGCACAGATACGCAGTATTTT
CDR3aa: CASSEERKGARSTDTQYF

v_gene: TRBV7-9
j_gene: TRBJ2-7
d_gene: TRBD2
abundance: many
CDR3nt: TGTGCCAGCAGCTCTAGCGGGACGTACGAGCAGTACTTC
CDR3aa: CASSSSGTYEQYF

v_gene: TRBV7-2
j_gene: TRBJ2-1
d_gene: TRBD2
abundance: -
CDR3nt: TGTGCCAGCAGCTCAATAATCGTGGGAGGGCCGAACAATGAGCAGTTCTTC
CDR3aa: CASSSIIVGGPNNEQFF

v_gene: TRBV9
j_gene: TRBJ1-1
d_gene: -
abundance: -
CDR3nt: TGTGCCAGCAGCGCGAGGGGCGGTGAAGCTTTCTTT
CDR3aa: CASSARGGEAFF

v_gene: TRBV6-5
j_gene: TRBJ2-1
d_gene: -
abundance: -
CDR3nt: TGTGCCAGCAGCGGGGACCTCCGTTCCTACAATGAGCAGTTCTTC
CDR3aa: CASSGDLRSYNEQFF

v_gene: TRBV13
j_gene: TRBJ2-1
d_gene: TRBD1
abundance: -
CDR3nt: TGTGCCAGCAGCAACGGACAGGGGGTCCGGAATGAGCAGTTCTTC
CDR3aa: CASSNGQGVRNEQFF

v_gene: TRBV6-5
j_gene: TRBJ2-7
d_gene: -
abundance: few
CDR3nt: TGTGCCAGCAAGGGACTCAGCTCCTACGAGCAGTACTTC
CDR3aa: CASKGLSSYEQYF

v_gene: TRBV5-8
j_gene: TRBJ2-1
d_gene: TRBD2
abundance: -
CDR3nt: TGTGCCAGCAGCTTGGGCAGCGGGAGGGCCTCTTATGAGCAGTTCTTC
CDR3aa: CASSLGSGRASYEQFF

v_gene: TRBV3-1
j_gene: TRBJ1-1
d_gene: -
abundance: few
CDR3nt: TGTGCCAGCAGCCCTCAAGGGAGAGGGAAGAACACTGAAGCTTTCTTT
CDR3aa: CASSPQGRGKNTEAFF

v_gene: TRBV2
j_gene: TRBJ1-2
d_gene: -
abundance: -
CDR3nt: TGTGCCAACAGGAACAGGGACCTAAGCTATGGCTACACCTTC
CDR3aa: CANRNRDLSYGYTF

v_gene: TRBV20-1
j_gene: TRBJ2-1
d_gene: TRBD1
abundance: -
CDR3nt: TGCAGTGCTAGAAGGCCAGGGGGATCCGATGAGCAGTTCTTC
CDR3aa: CSARRPGGSDEQFF

v_gene: TRBV5-5
j_gene: TRBJ2-1
d_gene: TRBD2
abundance: few
CDR3nt: TGTGCCAGCAGCTTGGATGGGACTAGCGGAGTCGGGGAGCAGTTCTTC
CDR3aa: CASSLDGTSGVGEQFF

v_gene: TRBV30
j_gene: TRBJ1-2
d_gene: -
abundance: -
CDR3nt: TGTGCCTGGACCTCACAACATGGCTACACCTTC
CDR3aa: CAWTSQHGYTF

v_gene: TRBV5-4
j_gene: TRBJ1-1
d_gene: -
abundance: -
CDR3nt: TGTGCCAGCAGCTTGGTAGCACGGCCAGGGGCTGTCACTGAAGCTTTCTTT
CDR3aa: CASSLVARPGAVTEAFF

v_gene: TRBV5-5
j_gene: TRBJ2-5
d_gene: TRBD2
abundance: -
CDR3nt: TGTGCCAGCAGCACGTACTTAGCGGGAGGGCCGGGTAGTCGTGAGACCCAGTACTTC
CDR3aa: CASSTYLAGGPGSRETQYF

v_gene: TRBV19
j_gene: TRBJ2-7
d_gene: TRBD2
abundance: -
CDR3nt: TGTGCCAGTAGGACTAGCGCCAGCTCCTACGAGCAGTACTTC
CDR3aa: CASRTSASSYEQYF